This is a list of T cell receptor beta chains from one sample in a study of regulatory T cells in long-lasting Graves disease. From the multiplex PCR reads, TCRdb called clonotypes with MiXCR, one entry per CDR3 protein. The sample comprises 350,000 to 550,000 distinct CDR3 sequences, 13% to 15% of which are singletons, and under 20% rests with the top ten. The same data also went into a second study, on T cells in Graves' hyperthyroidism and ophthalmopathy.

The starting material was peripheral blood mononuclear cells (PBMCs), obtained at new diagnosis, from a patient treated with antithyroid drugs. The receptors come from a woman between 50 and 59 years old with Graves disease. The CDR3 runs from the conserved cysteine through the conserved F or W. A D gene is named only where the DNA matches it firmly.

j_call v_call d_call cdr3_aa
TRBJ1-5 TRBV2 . CASSEGILDSTAFNQPQHF
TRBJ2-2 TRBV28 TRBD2 CASSPGLVRSPYTGELFF
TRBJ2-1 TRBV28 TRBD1 CASSLLTMAGGYNEQFF
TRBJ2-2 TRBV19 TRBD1 CASSIKGAYTGELFF
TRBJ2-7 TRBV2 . CASNVVQQVHEQYF
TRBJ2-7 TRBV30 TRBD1 CAWSPSPGTGYFSYEQYF
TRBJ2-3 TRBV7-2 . CASSLRTSSDTQYF
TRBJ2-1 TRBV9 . CASSVGLASYNEQFF
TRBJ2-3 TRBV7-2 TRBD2 CASSPRASGRELPDTQYF
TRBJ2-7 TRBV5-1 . CASRPRRESYEQYF
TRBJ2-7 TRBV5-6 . CASSPNGLAHLYEQYF
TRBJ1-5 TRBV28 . CASSWGQNQPQHF
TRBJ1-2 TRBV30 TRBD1 CAWSQGVGGYTF
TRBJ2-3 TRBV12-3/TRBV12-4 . CASSLAGEYTQYF
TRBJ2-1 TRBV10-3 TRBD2 CAISERGTRGNEQFF
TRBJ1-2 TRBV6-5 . CASSYSTGGGGYTF
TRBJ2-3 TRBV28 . CASSFPDSTDTQYF
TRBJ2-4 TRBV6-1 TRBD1 CASSEADRTGGPKNIQYF
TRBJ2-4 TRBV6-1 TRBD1 CASSRIDREFAKNIQYF
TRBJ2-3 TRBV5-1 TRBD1 CASSSGTVGADTQYF
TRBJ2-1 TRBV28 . CASSFVEGGDNEQFF
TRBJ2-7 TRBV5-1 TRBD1 CASSLNRGQGHEQYF
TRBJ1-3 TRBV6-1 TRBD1 CASSTTGAGNTIYF
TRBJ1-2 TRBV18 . CASSPIWGDYGYTF
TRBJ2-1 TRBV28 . CASSAAGSLNEQFF
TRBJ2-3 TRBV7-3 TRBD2 CASSEGGGTDTQYF
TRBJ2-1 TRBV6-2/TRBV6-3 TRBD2 CASSYWASGESEQFF
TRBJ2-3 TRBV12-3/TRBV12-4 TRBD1 CASRAGTATDTQYF
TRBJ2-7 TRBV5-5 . CASSLLQYEQYF
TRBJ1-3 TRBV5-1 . CASSLQTGHSGNTIYF
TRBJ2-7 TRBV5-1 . CASSLVISESYEQYF
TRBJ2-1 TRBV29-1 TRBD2 CSVGPRLAGGNEQFF
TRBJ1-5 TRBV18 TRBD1 CASSPGDRDRGPQHF
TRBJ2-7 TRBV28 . CASSIPGPYEQYF
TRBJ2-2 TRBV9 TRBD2 CASGNEPGGLDTGELFF
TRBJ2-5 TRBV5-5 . CASSLGSLKETQYF
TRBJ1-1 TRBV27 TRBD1 CASSPRGRVDTEAFF
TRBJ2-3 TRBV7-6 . CASSSLGGRGGTDTQYF
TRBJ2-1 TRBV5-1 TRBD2 CASSLAGLAGGGYNEQFF
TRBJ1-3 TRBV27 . CASSPTPGHSPGNTIYF
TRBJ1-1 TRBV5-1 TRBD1 CASSLVGGMNTEAFF
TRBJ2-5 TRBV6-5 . CASSYGRRETQYF
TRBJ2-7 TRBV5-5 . CASSLGDGKTYEQYF
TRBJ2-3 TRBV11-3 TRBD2 CASSLGGLGLAESTDTQYF
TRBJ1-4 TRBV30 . CAWSQGPNEKLFF
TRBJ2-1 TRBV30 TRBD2 CAWSAPPAGGRGEQFF
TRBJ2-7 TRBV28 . CASSVATGTPPLREQYF
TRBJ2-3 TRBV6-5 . CASSYGTTDTQYF
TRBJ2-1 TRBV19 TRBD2 CASSISSGRDSYNEQFF